This record covers a single TCR beta chain. No antigen is known for it. J lost 7 bases, V lost 0 bases, and 4 bases had no gene match. The germline gives CDR1 LGHNA, CDR2 YNFKEQ. The CDR3 contains 16 residues. The data are from a study of T cells in localized non-small cell lung cancer. Generated by immunoSEQ multiplex PCR, the TCRdb table keeps only in-frame clones and is missing some. Among fewer than 20,000 clones, approximately 81% were seen once, and the ten largest hold about 25%. Findings and caveats of the study: Researchers found a median roughly 50 of the top 100 tumor clones in adjacent lung. Exceeding tumor, uninvolved adjacent lung had the highest T cell clonality. There was an association of higher blood T cell density with longer overall survival.

The receptor's source is an older male donor with stage I lung adenocarcinoma. Sequenced here: peripheral blood, sampled before any cancer treatment. V usage is TRBV4-2 and J usage is TRBJ2-2; TRBD2 matches 11 bases. CDR3 coding DNA: TGTGCCAGCAGCCAAGATCCTAGCGGGGGGTACGGGGAGCTGTTTTTT. This gives the protein CASSQDPSGGYGELFF.